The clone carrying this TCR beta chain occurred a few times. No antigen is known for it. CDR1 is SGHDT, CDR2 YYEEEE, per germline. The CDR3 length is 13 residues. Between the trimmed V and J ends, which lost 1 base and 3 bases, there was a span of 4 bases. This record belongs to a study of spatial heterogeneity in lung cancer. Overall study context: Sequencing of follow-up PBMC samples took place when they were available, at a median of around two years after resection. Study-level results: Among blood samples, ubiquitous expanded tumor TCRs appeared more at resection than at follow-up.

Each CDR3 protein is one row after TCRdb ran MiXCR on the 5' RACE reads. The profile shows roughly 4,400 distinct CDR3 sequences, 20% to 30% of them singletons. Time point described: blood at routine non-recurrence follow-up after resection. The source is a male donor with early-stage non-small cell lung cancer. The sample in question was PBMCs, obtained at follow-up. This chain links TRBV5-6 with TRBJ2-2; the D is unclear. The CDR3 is CASSLSYTGELFF. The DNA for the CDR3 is TGTGCCAGCAGCTTGTCCTACACCGGGGAGCTGTTTTTT.